The following is a T cell receptor beta chain sequence with its context. As originally analysed: Estimation of nucleated cell counts relied on the amplification of reference gene primers. Generated by immunoSEQ multiplex PCR, the TCRdb table keeps only in-frame clones and is missing some. V and J calls and clone size are those listed in that table; D and trimming were worked out from the DNA. The repertoire consists of approximately 220,000 clones, with roughly 80% occurring once and the leading ten covering around 9.3%. The sample belongs to a study of blood T cell repertoires in COVID-19. Looking at the study overall: Both acute and convalescent COVID-19 samples were obtained from the United States, Italy and Spain.

CDR1 SGHTA and CDR2 FQGTGA come from the germline V gene. CDR3 length: 16 residues. V shed 1 base, J shed 6 bases, and the junction held 7 bases outside the gene matches. The chain recombines TRBV7-3 with TRBJ2-2, with 8 bases aligning to TRBD2. The TCR comes from a woman older than 75 with acute or convalescent COVID-19. Specimen: peripheral blood. The CDR3 region is CASSLSPAGVPGELFF. The DNA of the CDR3 is TGTGCCAGCAGCTTAAGTCCAGCGGGAGTCCCCGGGGAGCTGTTTTTT.